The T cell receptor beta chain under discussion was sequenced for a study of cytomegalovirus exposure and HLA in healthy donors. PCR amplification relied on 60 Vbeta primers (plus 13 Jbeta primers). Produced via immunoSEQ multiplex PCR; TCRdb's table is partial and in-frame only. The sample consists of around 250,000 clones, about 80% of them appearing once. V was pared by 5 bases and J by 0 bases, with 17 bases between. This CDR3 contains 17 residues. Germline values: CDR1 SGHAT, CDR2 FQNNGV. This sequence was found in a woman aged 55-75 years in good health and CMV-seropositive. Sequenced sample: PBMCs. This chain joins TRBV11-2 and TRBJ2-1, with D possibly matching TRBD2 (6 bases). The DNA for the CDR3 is TGTGCCAGCAGCCTTAACATAGCGGTGAGCTCCTACAATGAGCAGTTCTTC. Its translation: CASSLNIAVSSYNEQFF.